This is a list of T cell receptor beta chains from one sample in a study of blood T cells in healthy people across ages. A single record per CDR3 protein comes from TCRdb applying MiXCR to the 5' RACE reads. The sample yields 650,000 to 900,000 distinct CDR3 sequences, approximately 59% seen once. The sequencing sample was made of blood. The receptor set was obtained from a man younger than 40 in good health. The CDR3 runs from the conserved cysteine through the conserved F or W. The order of the fields is V gene, J gene, D gene, CDR3 protein. D genes are given only for firm matches.

V: TRBV3-1
J: TRBJ2-1
D: -
CDR3: CASSLGQPFYNEQFF

V: TRBV25-1
J: TRBJ1-4
D: TRBD1
CDR3: CASSEVRTGQEKLFF

V: TRBV4-3
J: TRBJ2-1
D: -
CDR3: CASSQAHQSLRGRNEQFF

V: TRBV29-1
J: TRBJ2-3
D: -
CDR3: CSTSRDLSPDTQYF

V: TRBV12-3/TRBV12-4
J: TRBJ1-2
D: TRBD1
CDR3: CASSPIWLTGGAMGGYTF

V: TRBV29-1
J: TRBJ1-2
D: TRBD1
CDR3: CSVVLGTGYGYTF

V: TRBV6-2/TRBV6-3
J: TRBJ1-5
D: -
CDR3: CASSYYRSNQPQHF

V: TRBV12-3/TRBV12-4
J: TRBJ1-5
D: -
CDR3: CASSVDRLGQPQHF

V: TRBV27
J: TRBJ2-1
D: -
CDR3: CASSPSHGDEQFF

V: TRBV20-1
J: TRBJ1-2
D: -
CDR3: CSARDREGGIYGYTF

V: TRBV6-5
J: -
D: -
CDR3: CASSSPWARETQYF

V: TRBV29-1
J: TRBJ1-2
D: -
CDR3: CSALGGAVPYGYTF

V: TRBV7-9
J: TRBJ2-7
D: -
CDR3: CASSFGQILSSYEQYF

V: TRBV6-1
J: -
D: -
CDR3: CASSTDTPYEQYF

V: TRBV28
J: TRBJ2-4
D: -
CDR3: CASRPPGDHIQYF